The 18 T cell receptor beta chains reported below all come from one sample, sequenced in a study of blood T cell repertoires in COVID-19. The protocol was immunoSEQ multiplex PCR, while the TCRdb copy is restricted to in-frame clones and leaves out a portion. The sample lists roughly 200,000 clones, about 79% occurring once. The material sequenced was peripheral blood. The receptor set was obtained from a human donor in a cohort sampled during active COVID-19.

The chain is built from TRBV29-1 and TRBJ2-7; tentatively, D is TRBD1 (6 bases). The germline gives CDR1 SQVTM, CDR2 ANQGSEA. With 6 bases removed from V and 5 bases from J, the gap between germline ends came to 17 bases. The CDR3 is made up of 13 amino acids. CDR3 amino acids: CSVDRPYSHEQYF. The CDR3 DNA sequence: TGCAGCGTCGACAGGCCTTATTCGCACGAGCAGTACTTC.

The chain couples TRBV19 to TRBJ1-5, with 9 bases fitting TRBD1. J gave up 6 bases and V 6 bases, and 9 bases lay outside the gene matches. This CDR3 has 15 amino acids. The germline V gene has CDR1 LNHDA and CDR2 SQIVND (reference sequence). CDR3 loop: CASRSGTGSFQPQHF. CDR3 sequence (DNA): TGTGCCAGTAGATCAGGGACAGGGTCTTTTCAGCCCCAGCATTTT.

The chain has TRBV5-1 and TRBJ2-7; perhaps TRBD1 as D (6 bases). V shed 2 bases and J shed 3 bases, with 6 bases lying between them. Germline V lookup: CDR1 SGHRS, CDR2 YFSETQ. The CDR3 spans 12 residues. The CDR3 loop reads CASSLGGYEQYF. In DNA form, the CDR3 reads TGCGCCAGCAGCTTAGGGGGCTACGAGCAGTACTTC.

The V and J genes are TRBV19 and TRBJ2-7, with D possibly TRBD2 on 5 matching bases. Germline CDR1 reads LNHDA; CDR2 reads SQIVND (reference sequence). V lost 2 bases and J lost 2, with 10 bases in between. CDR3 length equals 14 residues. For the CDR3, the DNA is TGTGCCAGTAGTATAAGCGGCCGTCCCTACGAGCAGTACTTC. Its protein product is CASSISGRPYEQYF.

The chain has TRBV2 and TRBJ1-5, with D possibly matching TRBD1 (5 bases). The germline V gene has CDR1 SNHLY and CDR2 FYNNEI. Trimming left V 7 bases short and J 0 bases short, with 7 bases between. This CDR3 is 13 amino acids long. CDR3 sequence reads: CASKQDSNQPQHF. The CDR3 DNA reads TGTGCCAGCAAACAGGATAGCAATCAGCCCCAGCATTTT.

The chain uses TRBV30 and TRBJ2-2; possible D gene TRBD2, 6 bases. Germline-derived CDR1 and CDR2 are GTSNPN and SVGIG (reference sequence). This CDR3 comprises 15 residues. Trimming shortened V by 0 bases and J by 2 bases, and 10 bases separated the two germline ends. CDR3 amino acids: CAWSVLDYNTGELFF. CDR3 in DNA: TGTGCCTGGAGTGTTTTGGACTACAACACCGGGGAGCTGTTTTTT.

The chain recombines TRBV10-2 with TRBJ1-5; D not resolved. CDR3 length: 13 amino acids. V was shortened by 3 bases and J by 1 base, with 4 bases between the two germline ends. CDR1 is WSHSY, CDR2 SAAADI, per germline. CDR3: CASSDSSNQPQHF. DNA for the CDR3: TGCGCCAGCAGTGATTCGAGCAATCAGCCCCAGCATTTT.

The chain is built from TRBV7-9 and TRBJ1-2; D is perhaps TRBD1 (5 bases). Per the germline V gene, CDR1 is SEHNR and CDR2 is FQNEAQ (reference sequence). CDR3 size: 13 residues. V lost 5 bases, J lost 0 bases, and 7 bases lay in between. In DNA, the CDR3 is TGTGCCAGCAGCCGGGGGACTAACTATGGCTACACCTTC. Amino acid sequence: CASSRGTNYGYTF.

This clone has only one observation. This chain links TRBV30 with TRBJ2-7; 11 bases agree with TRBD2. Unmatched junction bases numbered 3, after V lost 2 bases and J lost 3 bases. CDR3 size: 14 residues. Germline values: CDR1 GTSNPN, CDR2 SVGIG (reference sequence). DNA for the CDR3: TGTGCCTGGAGTCCACTAGCGGGAGACTACGAGCAGTACTTC. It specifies CAWSPLAGDYEQYF.

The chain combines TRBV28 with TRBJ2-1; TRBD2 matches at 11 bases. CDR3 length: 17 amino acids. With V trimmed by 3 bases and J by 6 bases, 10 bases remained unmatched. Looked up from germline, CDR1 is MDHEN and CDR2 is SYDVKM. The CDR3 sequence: CASSFLVTSGKSNEQFF. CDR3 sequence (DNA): TGTGCCAGCAGTTTCTTAGTGACTAGCGGGAAATCCAATGAGCAGTTCTTC.

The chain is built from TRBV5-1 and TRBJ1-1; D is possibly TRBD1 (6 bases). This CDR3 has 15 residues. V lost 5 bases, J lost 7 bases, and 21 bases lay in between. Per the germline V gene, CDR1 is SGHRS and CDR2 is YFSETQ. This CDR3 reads CASRPGAGPGGEAFF. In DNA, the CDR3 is TGCGCCAGCAGACCAGGGGCGGGTCCTGGGGGTGAAGCTTTCTTT.

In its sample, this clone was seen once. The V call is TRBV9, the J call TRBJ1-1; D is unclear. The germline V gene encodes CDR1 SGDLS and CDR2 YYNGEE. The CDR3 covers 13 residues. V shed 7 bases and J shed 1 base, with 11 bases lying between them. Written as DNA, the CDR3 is TGTGCCAGCGCGCCGGGAAGGAACACTGAAGCTTTCTTT. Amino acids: CASAPGRNTEAFF. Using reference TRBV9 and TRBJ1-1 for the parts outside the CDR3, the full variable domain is DSGVTQTPKHLITATGQRVTLRCSPRSGDLSVYWYQQSLDQGLQFLIQYYNGEERAKGNILERFSAQQFPDLHSELNLSSLELGDSALYFCASAPGRNTEAFFGQGTRLTVV.

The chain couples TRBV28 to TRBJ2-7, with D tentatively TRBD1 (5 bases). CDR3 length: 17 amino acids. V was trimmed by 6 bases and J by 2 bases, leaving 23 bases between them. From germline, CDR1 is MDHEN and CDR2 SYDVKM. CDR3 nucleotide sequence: TGTGCCAGCAGGAGCAAATTACAGGTTCTCAAGGCCTACGAGCAGTACTTC. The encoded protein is CASRSKLQVLKAYEQYF.

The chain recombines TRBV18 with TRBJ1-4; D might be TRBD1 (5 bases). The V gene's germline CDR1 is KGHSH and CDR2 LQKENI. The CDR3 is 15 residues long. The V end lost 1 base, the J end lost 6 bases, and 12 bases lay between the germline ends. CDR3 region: CASSPLGTSDEKLFF. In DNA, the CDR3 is TGTGCCAGCTCACCACTAGGGACTTCGGATGAAAAACTGTTTTTT.

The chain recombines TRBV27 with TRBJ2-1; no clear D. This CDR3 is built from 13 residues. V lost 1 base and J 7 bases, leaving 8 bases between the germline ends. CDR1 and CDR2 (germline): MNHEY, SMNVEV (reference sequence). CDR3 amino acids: CASSLLDGNEQFF. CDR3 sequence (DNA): TGTGCCAGCAGTTTATTAGACGGGAATGAGCAGTTCTTC.

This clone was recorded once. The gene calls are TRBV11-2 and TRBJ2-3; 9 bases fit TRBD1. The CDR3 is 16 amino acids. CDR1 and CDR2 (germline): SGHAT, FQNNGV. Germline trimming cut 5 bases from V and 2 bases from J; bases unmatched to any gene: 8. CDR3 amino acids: CASSKRQGGVTDTQYF. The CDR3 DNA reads TGTGCCAGCAGCAAGAGACAGGGGGGGGTCACAGATACGCAGTATTTT.

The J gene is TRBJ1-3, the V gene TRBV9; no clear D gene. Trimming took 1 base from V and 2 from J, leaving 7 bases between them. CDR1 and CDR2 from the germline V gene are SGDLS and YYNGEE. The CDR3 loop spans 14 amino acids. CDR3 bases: TGTGCCAGCAGCGTAAGCCCTGCTGGAAACACCATATATTTT. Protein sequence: CASSVSPAGNTIYF.

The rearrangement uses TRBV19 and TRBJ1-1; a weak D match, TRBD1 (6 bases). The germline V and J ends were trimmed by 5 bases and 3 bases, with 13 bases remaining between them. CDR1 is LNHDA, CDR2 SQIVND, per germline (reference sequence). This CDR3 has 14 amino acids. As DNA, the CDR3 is TGTGCCAGTAGTTGGGGCAGGGGAGACACTGAAGCTTTCTTT. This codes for CASSWGRGDTEAFF.